Listed here are 23 T cell receptor beta chains from one sample, sequenced in a study of memory CD4+ T cells and cytomegalovirus serostatus. Single viable CD3+CD4+CD8-CD45RO+ cells were sorted as the memory CD4+ T cells. Using immunoSEQ multiplex PCR, the repertoire was profiled, and TCRdb retains in-frame clones only, with some absent. The sample holds tens of thousands of clones, about 78% seen once. The sample comprised memory CD4+ T cells from blood. These receptors all come from an adult in good health and CMV-seropositive.

This clone is a singleton in its sample. The CDR3 sequence is CASSPGAGEDEQFF. The CDR3 DNA is TGTGCCAGCAGCCCCGGAGCGGGAGAGGATGAGCAGTTCTTC. The rearrangement links TRBV11-3 to TRBJ2-1, with 8 bases identical to TRBD2. This CDR3 has 14 amino acids. Germline assignment: CDR1 SGHNT and CDR2 YENEEA. After removal of 5 bases from V and 8 bases from J, the junction contained 8 bases not matched to a gene.

The genes are TRBV2 and TRBJ1-1, with unresolved D. Germline V gene sequence: CDR1 SNHLY, CDR2 FYNNEI. With 6 bases removed from V and 0 bases from J, the gap between germline ends came to 8 bases. The CDR3 has 13 amino acids. CDR3: CASSQTMNTEAFF. The CDR3 coding sequence is TGTGCCAGCAGCCAAACGATGAACACTGAAGCTTTCTTT. Combining the CDR3 with reference TRBV2 and TRBJ1-1 gives the whole variable domain EPEVTQTPSHQVTQMGQEVILRCVPISNHLYFYWYRQILGQKVEFLVSFYNNEISEKSEIFDDQFSVERPDGSNFTLKIRSTKLEDSAMYFCASSQTMNTEAFFGQGTRLTVV.

This clone showed up just a few times. The rearrangement joins TRBV5-6 to TRBJ2-3; 7 bases map to TRBD2. V gave up 3 bases and J gave up 0 bases; unmatched junction bases: 7. The CDR3 loop spans 16 amino acids. CDR1 SGHDT and CDR2 YYEEEE come from the germline V gene. The CDR3 nucleotides are TGTGCCAGCAGCTCCCGCGGGGGACTCAGCACAGATACGCAGTATTTT. It specifies CASSSRGGLSTDTQYF.

The genes are TRBV12-5 and TRBJ1-2; D might be TRBD1 (6 bases). The CDR3 covers 12 residues. Germline values: CDR1 LGHNT, CDR2 FRNRAP. V shed 1 base and J shed 13 bases, with 13 bases lying between them. The CDR3 nucleotides read TGTGCTAGTGGTTTGGCAAGGGGGTACCGCACCTTC. Protein sequence: CASGLARGYRTF. Full variable domain (remainder filled in from reference TRBV12-5 and TRBJ1-2): DARVTQTPRHKVTEMGQEVTMRCQPILGHNTVFWYRQTMMQGLELLAYFRNRAPLDDSGMPKDRFSAEMPDATLATLKIQPSEPRDSAVYFCASGLARGYRTFGSGTRLTVV.

The chain is built from TRBV6-5 and TRBJ1-1; perhaps TRBD1 as D (6 bases). The CDR3 contains 14 residues. CDR1 and CDR2 from the germline V gene are MNHEY and SVGAGI. V was pared by 8 bases and J by 5 bases, with 18 bases between. CDR3 coding DNA: TGTGCCAGCTGCACTCCAGGGGAGGGTACTGAAGCTTTCTTT. The encoded protein is CASCTPGEGTEAFF.

J is TRBJ2-1 and V is TRBV19; D call uncertain. With 4 bases removed from V and 5 bases from J, the gap between germline ends came to 12 bases. CDR3 length: 14 residues. Germline lookup yields CDR1 LNHDA and CDR2 SQIVND (reference sequence). The CDR3: CASSTAFDNNEQFF. For the CDR3, the DNA is TGTGCCAGTAGTACAGCTTTTGATAACAATGAGCAGTTCTTC.

The J gene is TRBJ1-1, the V gene TRBV5-4; D may be TRBD1 (6 bases). The CDR3 sequence is 15 residues long. CDR1 is SGHNT, CDR2 YYREEE, per germline (reference sequence). The germline V and J ends were trimmed by 4 bases and 1 base, with 14 bases remaining between them. CDR3 sequence reads: CASSRWTARNTEAFF. The CDR3 nucleotides read TGTGCCAGCAGCCGTTGGACAGCAAGGAACACTGAAGCTTTCTTT.

This chain links TRBV18 with TRBJ1-1, with D perhaps TRBD1 (5 bases). In germline, CDR1 is KGHSH, CDR2 LQKENI. The germline V and J ends were trimmed by 2 bases and 3 bases, with 10 bases remaining between them. The CDR3 extends over 14 amino acids. The CDR3 bases are TGTGCCAGCTCACCAGGGGCCGGGGACACTGAAGCTTTCTTT. Translation gives CASSPGAGDTEAFF.

The J gene is TRBJ2-2, the V gene TRBV7-3, with D possibly TRBD1 on 5 matching bases. The V gene's germline CDR1 is SGHTA and CDR2 FQGTGA. This CDR3 contains 14 residues. V was cut by 6 bases and J by 4 bases, with 12 bases left in between. CDR3 coding DNA: TGTGCCAGCAGACCCGGACACTTCACCGGGGAGCTGTTTTTT. Translated: CASRPGHFTGELFF.

This clone has just a few counts. V gene TRBV11-2 combines with J gene TRBJ1-1; possibly TRBD1 for D (6 bases). There are 14 residues in the CDR3. Trimming shortened V by 0 bases and J by 4 bases, and 9 bases separated the two germline ends. Looked up from germline, CDR1 is SGHAT and CDR2 is FQNNGV. CDR3 loop: CASSLDRGPTEAFF. The CDR3 DNA sequence: TGTGCCAGCAGCTTAGATCGGGGGCCCACTGAAGCTTTCTTT.

This clone was found a few times. V gene TRBV29-1 combines with J gene TRBJ2-7, with D possibly being TRBD2 (7 bases). Germline V gives CDR1 SQVTM, CDR2 ANQGSEA. Trimming took off 3 bases at V and 9 bases at J, with 24 bases between the two ends. The CDR3 covers 15 residues. CDR3 residues: CSVESASNSGGAQYF. CDR3 in DNA: TGCAGCGTTGAGTCGGCGTCCAACTCTGGGGGGGCGCAGTACTTC.

This clone was seen a few times. The chain uses TRBV18 and TRBJ1-5; 10 bases line up with TRBD1. The CDR3 has 18 amino acids. Germline lookup yields CDR1 KGHSH and CDR2 LQKENI. V dropped 4 bases and J dropped 2; count of bases not matched to a gene: 11. This CDR3 reads CASSLTPGTGAGNQPQHF. DNA of the CDR3: TGTGCCAGCTCACTAACCCCAGGGACAGGGGCGGGCAATCAGCCCCAGCATTTT.

The chain is built from TRBV6-5 and TRBJ1-4; the D is unclear. The CDR3 totals 15 residues. V was trimmed by 0 bases and J by 7 bases, leaving 12 bases between them. The germline gives CDR1 MNHEY, CDR2 SVGAGI. CDR3 sequence: CASSYSGPRPEKLFF. CDR3 DNA: TGTGCCAGCAGTTACTCCGGGCCCCGCCCTGAAAAACTGTTTTTT.

This sequence joins TRBV25-1 and TRBJ2-3; no definite D call. The CDR3 covers 14 residues. With 3 bases removed from V and 0 bases from J, the gap between germline ends came to 7 bases. Looked up from germline, CDR1 is MGHDK and CDR2 is SYGVNS. The CDR3 DNA follows: TGTGCCAGCAGTGACCAAGGCAGCACAGATACGCAGTATTTT. The encoded protein is CASSDQGSTDTQYF.

The rearrangement joins TRBV6-5 to TRBJ2-3; TRBD2 matches at 11 bases. V was clipped by 4 bases and J by 4 bases; unmatched bases: 7. CDR1 MNHEY and CDR2 SVGAGI come from the germline V gene. The CDR3 sequence is 16 residues long. The DNA for the CDR3 is TGTGCCAGCAGTTTCATGACTAGCGGGGATGCAGATACGCAGTATTTT. Its protein is CASSFMTSGDADTQYF.

This chain joins TRBV2 and TRBJ2-7, with 11 bases matching TRBD2. The CDR3 is made up of 18 amino acids. Germline trimming cut 0 bases from V and 0 bases from J; bases unmatched to any gene: 7. CDR1 and CDR2 (germline): SNHLY, FYNNEI. CDR3 nucleotide sequence: TGTGCCAGCAGTGAAGCGCTTTGGACTAGCGGGTTCTCCTACGAGCAGTACTTC. Amino acids: CASSEALWTSGFSYEQYF.

The chain joins TRBV7-9 to TRBJ1-4; 7 bases line up with TRBD1. The V gene's germline CDR1 is SEHNR and CDR2 FQNEAQ (reference sequence). CDR3 size: 16 residues. Trimming removed 1 base from V and 5 bases from J; junction bases left unmatched: 7. CDR3 DNA: TGTGCCAGCAGCTTAGTTCTTCTGACAGGGAATGAAAAACTGTTTTTT. It translates to CASSLVLLTGNEKLFF.

V is TRBV7-2 and J is TRBJ1-2; 11 nucleotides align to TRBD1. Germline CDR1 SGHTA, CDR2 FQGNSA. The CDR3 covers 15 residues. Trimming took 5 bases from V and 5 from J; bases not matched to a gene: 7. Here the CDR3 reads CASSPDRGQAYGYTF. As DNA, the CDR3 is TGTGCCAGCAGCCCGGACAGGGGGCAGGCGTATGGCTACACCTTC.

A single count supports this clone. The chain uses TRBV28 and TRBJ2-3; 9 bases are shared with TRBD2. The CDR3 covers 15 residues. The V gene's germline CDR1 is MDHEN and CDR2 SYDVKM. The ends lost 5 bases at V and 0 bases at J; junction bases unmatched: 3. DNA for the CDR3: TGTGCCAGCAGTATTAGCGGGGGAAGCACAGATACGCAGTATTTT. It encodes CASSISGGSTDTQYF. Supplemented by reference TRBV28 and TRBJ2-3, the full variable domain reads DVKVTQSSRYLVKRTGEKVFLECVQDMDHENMFWYRQDPGLGLRLIYFSYDVKMKEKGDIPEGYSVSREKKERFSLILESASTNQTSMYLCASSISGGSTDTQYFGPGTRLTVL.

This clone has only a few counts. V gene TRBV7-2 combines with J gene TRBJ1-3; D unresolved. V shed 5 bases and J shed 2 bases, with 13 bases lying between them. CDR1 is SGHTA, CDR2 FQGNSA, per germline. This CDR3 has 15 amino acids. The CDR3 reads CASSPRSETGNTIYF. In DNA form, the CDR3 reads TGTGCCAGCAGCCCCCGATCGGAGACTGGAAACACCATATATTTT.

This chain uses TRBV11-2 with TRBJ2-3; no clear D. CDR1 is SGHAT and CDR2 is FQNNGV in the germline V gene. This CDR3 contains 13 residues. V gave up 5 bases and J gave up 1 base, with 7 bases separating them. The CDR3 is CASSPAGTDTQYF. The CDR3 DNA is TGTGCCAGCAGCCCTGCGGGCACAGATACGCAGTATTTT.

This chain joins TRBV5-4 and TRBJ2-5, with a tentative D call TRBD1 (7 bases). Germline V lookup: CDR1 SGHNT, CDR2 YYREEE (reference sequence). V was cut by 0 bases and J by 4 bases, with 16 bases left in between. CDR3 length: 16 residues. The CDR3 spells CASSLDGGGFPETQYF. Here the CDR3 DNA reads TGTGCCAGCAGCTTGGATGGAGGGGGCTTTCCAGAGACCCAGTACTTC. Full variable domain (rest looked up from reference TRBV5-4 and TRBJ2-5): ETGVTQSPTHLIKTRGQQVTLRCSSQSGHNTVSWYQQALGQGPQFIFQYYREEENGRGNFPPRFSGLQFPNYSSELNVNALELDDSALYLCASSLDGGGFPETQYFGPGTRLLVL.

V is TRBV7-8 and J is TRBJ2-1; TRBD2 is a possible D gene (6 bases). Germline V CDR1 and CDR2: SGHVS, FQNEAQ. V was pared by 1 base and J by 6 bases, with 13 bases between. The CDR3 covers 15 residues. The CDR3 reads CASSLEGGDVNEQFF. As DNA, the CDR3 is TGTGCCAGCAGCTTAGAAGGCGGGGATGTCAATGAGCAGTTCTTC.